One and the same sample provided the 11 T cell receptor beta chains below, sequenced in a study of cytomegalovirus exposure and HLA in healthy donors. This PCR relied on a set of 60 Vbeta primers and 13 Jbeta primers. Some clones are missing from TCRdb's copy, which holds only in-frame ones; the method was immunoSEQ multiplex PCR. Of 150,000 to 200,000 clones listed, 82% are singletons. The source material was PBMCs. The receptors were sampled from a man in his fifties in good health and CMV-seropositive.

The chain has TRBV7-3 and TRBJ2-1; 7 bases are a match to TRBD2. The CDR3 extends over 16 amino acids. After removal of 0 bases from V and 4 bases from J, the junction contained 6 bases not matched to a gene. From germline, CDR1 is SGHTA and CDR2 FQGTGA. CDR3 DNA sequence: TGTGCCAGCAGCTTAACGCTACTAGCGCCGTACAATGAGCAGTTCTTC. The encoded protein is CASSLTLLAPYNEQFF. The full variable domain, rest sourced from reference TRBV7-3 and TRBJ2-1, is GAGVSQTPSNKVTEKGKYVELRCDPISGHTALYWYRQSLGQGPEFLIYFQGTGAADDSGLPNDRFFAVRPEGSVSTLKIQRTERGDSAVYLCASSLTLLAPYNEQFFGPGTRLTVL.

The rearrangement uses TRBV7-3 and TRBJ1-1; 7 bases are a match to TRBD1. With 5 bases clipped from V and 5 bases from J, the junction kept 8 bases outside the gene matches. Germline CDR1 reads SGHTA; CDR2 reads FQGTGA. The CDR3 runs to 14 residues. The CDR3 spells CASSQRQGETEAFF. The CDR3 bases are TGTGCCAGCAGCCAGCGACAGGGCGAAACTGAAGCTTTCTTT. Supplemented by reference TRBV7-3 and TRBJ1-1, the full variable domain reads GAGVSQTPSNKVTEKGKYVELRCDPISGHTALYWYRQSLGQGPEFLIYFQGTGAADDSGLPNDRFFAVRPEGSVSTLKIQRTERGDSAVYLCASSQRQGETEAFFGQGTRLTVV.

The chain has TRBV14 and TRBJ2-5; D is unclear. Trimming pared 0 bases from V and 5 bases from J, leaving 4 bases between. CDR3 length: 12 residues. Germline lookup yields CDR1 SGHDN and CDR2 FVKESK. The CDR3 spells CASSQDEETQYF. The CDR3 DNA follows: TGTGCCAGCAGCCAAGACGAGGAGACCCAGTACTTC.

Comments on this clone: The sample contains more than one DNA sequence encoding this CDR3. The chain carries TRBV11-3 and TRBJ1-1; D gene uncertain. CDR3 length equals 13 residues. Trimming pared 2 bases from V and 0 bases from J, leaving 4 bases between. Germline CDR1 is SGHNT and CDR2 is YENEEA. CDR3: CASSLYLNTEAFF. Here the CDR3 DNA reads TGTGCCAGCAGCTTATACTTGAACACTGAAGCTTTCTTT.

The genes are TRBV30 and TRBJ1-2, with a tentative D call TRBD1 (6 bases). The length of the CDR3 is 12 residues. Between the trimmed V and J ends, which lost 4 bases and 2 bases, there was a span of 8 bases. From germline, CDR1 is GTSNPN and CDR2 SVGIG (reference sequence). The CDR3 protein is CAWIQGNYGYTF. CDR3 nucleotides: TGTGCCTGGATTCAGGGGAACTATGGCTACACCTTC.

The chain combines TRBV9 with TRBJ2-7, with 10 bases identical to TRBD2. Germline assignment: CDR1 SGDLS and CDR2 YYNGEE. V gave up 0 bases and J gave up 3 bases; unmatched junction bases: 3. The CDR3 has 15 residues. In DNA form, the CDR3 reads TGTGCCAGCAGCGTAGATCTAGCGGGAGTCTACGAGCAGTACTTC. Its translation is CASSVDLAGVYEQYF.

The chain employs TRBV5-1 and TRBJ2-5, with D possibly being TRBD2 (5 bases). CDR1 is SGHRS, CDR2 YFSETQ, per germline. V lost 1 base to trimming and J lost 2 bases, with 15 bases between them. This CDR3 is 16 amino acids long. This CDR3 is CASSLNPRRVQETQYF. CDR3 DNA sequence: TGCGCCAGCAGCTTGAACCCTCGGCGGGTACAAGAGACCCAGTACTTC.

The rearrangement uses TRBV7-9 and TRBJ1-1; weak D call: TRBD1 (6 bases). This CDR3 contains 13 residues. CDR1 and CDR2 from the germline V gene are SEHNR and FQNEAQ (reference sequence). V lost 1 base and J 7 bases, leaving 10 bases between the germline ends. This CDR3 reads CASSLVWDNEAFF. The CDR3 DNA reads as TGTGCCAGCAGCTTAGTATGGGACAATGAAGCTTTCTTT.

Only one count was recorded for this clone. The V and J genes are TRBV28 and TRBJ2-3, with 11 bases lining up with TRBD2. This CDR3 spans 17 amino acids. The germline V gene encodes CDR1 MDHEN and CDR2 SYDVKM. V gave up 2 bases and J gave up 2 bases; unmatched junction bases: 6. DNA for the CDR3: TGTGCCAGCAGTTTACGAGCTAGCGGGAGGCTCACAGATACGCAGTATTTT. It encodes CASSLRASGRLTDTQYF.

The V gene is TRBV19, the J gene TRBJ2-1, with 9 positions matching TRBD2. Trimming at V came to 5 bases and at J to 6 bases, leaving 8 bases not matched to a gene. CDR1 LNHDA and CDR2 SQIVND come from the germline V gene (reference sequence). The CDR3 consists of 15 residues. In nucleotides, the CDR3 is TGTGCCAGTAGTCAGTTAGCGGGAGCATTCAATGAGCAGTTCTTC. Its translation: CASSQLAGAFNEQFF.

The chain employs TRBV5-1 and TRBJ1-1, with TRBD1 matching over 12 bases. The junction had 4 bases not matched to a gene; V was cut back by 4 bases and J by 3 bases. This CDR3 is built from 15 residues. Germline CDR1 SGHRS, CDR2 YFSETQ. CDR3 sequence (DNA): TGCGCCAGCAGCCCGGGACAGGGGGCATACACTGAAGCTTTCTTT. Translating it yields CASSPGQGAYTEAFF.